A single T cell receptor (beta chain) is shown here with its context. TCRdb reanalyzed the 5' RACE reads, giving one entry per CDR3 protein sequence and no DNA. There are about 450,000 distinct CDR3 sequences in the sample, with 2.4% held by the top ten. This entry belongs to a study of monozygotic twins with inflammatory bowel disease. CDR3 length: 17 amino acids. CDR1 is SGHNT and CDR2 is YYREEE in the germline V gene (reference sequence). The sequencing input was blood. The TCR was taken from a human donor with ulcerative colitis or Crohn's disease, or a healthy co-twin of an affected twin (not recorded which). The J gene is TRBJ2-3, the V gene TRBV5-4; the TRBD2 assignment by TCRdb is unverifiable without DNA. The CDR3 loop is CASSSGLAGGPGDTQYF.